A selection of T cell receptor beta chains follows, all from one sample in a study of glioma-infiltrating T cells. TCRdb passed the multiplex PCR reads through MiXCR, listing each CDR3 protein once. This sample has more than 20,000 distinct CDR3 sequences, with 20% to 25% found just once. The source material was glioma tissue, nonneoplastic brain tissue, or PBMCs (not recorded which). These receptors all stem from a human donor with low-grade glioma or glioblastoma, undergoing nonglioma brain surgery, or in good health (not recorded which). CDR3s include the opening cysteine and the closing phenylalanine or tryptophan. Fields, in order: D gene, clone size, V gene, J gene, CDR3 DNA, CDR3 protein. D genes are given only for firm matches. Clone size is shown for a subset of rows, as once, few, many or a class of expanded clone.

>-|-|TRBV6-1|TRBJ2-5
TGTGCCAGCAGCTCCCAGCGTCAAGAGACCCAGTATTTC
CASSSQRQETQYF
>-|few|TRBV28|TRBJ1-2
TGTGCCAGCAGTTCCTCTTGGGGCTACACCTTC
CASSSSWGYTF
>-|many|TRBV20-1|TRBJ2-7
TGCAGTGCCCCGGGTTTGGGGTACGAGCAGTACTTC
CSAPGLGYEQYF
>-|medium-sized|TRBV2|TRBJ1-1
TGTGCCAGCAGTGACAGGAACACTGAAGCTTTCTTT
CASSDRNTEAFF
>-|medium-sized|TRBV3-1|TRBJ1-1
TGTGCCAGCAGCCAAGATCAGCTATCTGAAGCTTTCTTT
CASSQDQLSEAFF
>-|-|TRBV12-3/TRBV12-4|TRBJ1-4
TGTGCCAGCAGTTTAGCGCCCCTCAAAAAGGGTCATGAAAAACTGTTTTTT
CASSLAPLKKGHEKLFF
>TRBD1|-|TRBV20-1|TRBJ2-7
TGCAGTGCTAGGGATGGACAGGCCGCATACGAGCAGTACTTC
CSARDGQAAYEQYF
>TRBD2|-|TRBV18|TRBJ2-5
TGTGCCAGCTCACCGACTAGCGGGGCTTGGGAGACCCAGTACTTC
CASSPTSGAWETQYF
>-|-|TRBV9|TRBJ1-1
TGTGCCAGCAGCGTAGAAGGAAGAGCCAACACTGAAGCTTTCTTT
CASSVEGRANTEAFF
>-|-|TRBV19|TRBJ2-1
TGTGCCAGTAGCCCCGGGGGTTACAATGAGCAGTTCTTC
CASSPGGYNEQFF
>TRBD2|many|TRBV6-2/TRBV6-3|TRBJ2-7
TGTGCCAGCAGTTACGACGGGACTAGCGGCGAGCAGTACTTC
CASSYDGTSGEQYF
>-|few|TRBV19|TRBJ1-2
TGTGCCAGTAGTGCGGACATAGCTAACTATGGCTACACCTTC
CASSADIANYGYTF
>-|many|TRBV14|TRBJ1-2
TGTGCCAGCATCCAATCTACAGGGTTCTATGGCTACACCTTC
CASIQSTGFYGYTF
>TRBD1|many|TRBV7-8|TRBJ1-5
TGTGCCAGCAGCCCCGGACAGGGAGGGGTTGAACCCCAGCATTTT
CASSPGQGGVEPQHF
>-|many|TRBV4-3|TRBJ1-2
TGCGCCAGCAGCCAAGGGGTTTCCAACTATGGCTACACCTTC
CASSQGVSNYGYTF
>TRBD2|-|TRBV28|TRBJ2-1
TGTGCCAGCAGTTTAATACTAGCGGGGGGCCCAAATGAGCAGTTCTTC
CASSLILAGGPNEQFF
>-|-|TRBV29-1|TRBJ1-4
TGCAGCGTTGCACCCCGGGAAGGTGAAAAACTGTTTTTT
CSVAPREGEKLFF
>-|-|TRBV2|TRBJ2-7
TGTGCCAGCGGCCGGAGGTCCGAGCAGTACTTC
CASGRRSEQYF
>TRBD1|medium-sized|TRBV6-6|TRBJ1-2
TGTGCCAGCAGTTACGACAGGGGGGTGGGTGGCTACACCTTC
CASSYDRGVGGYTF
>-|many|TRBV24-1|TRBJ1-1
TGTGCCACCAGTGACCCTTCCGTCCCGAACACTGAAGCTTTCTTT
CATSDPSVPNTEAFF
>-|many|TRBV11-2|TRBJ1-6
TGTGCCAGCAGCTTAGCCGGACTATGGACTTATTCACCCCTCCACTTT
CASSLAGLWTYSPLHF
>TRBD1|few|TRBV7-9|TRBJ2-7
TGTGCCAGCAGCTTCGAAGGGACAGGATTCTACGAGCAGTACTTC
CASSFEGTGFYEQYF
>-|many|TRBV7-9|TRBJ1-5
TGTGCCAGCAGTTACTATAGCAATCAGCCCCAGCATTTT
CASSYYSNQPQHF
>TRBD2|few|TRBV6-2/TRBV6-3|TRBJ2-7
TGTGCCAGCAGTTCACGTCCCGGGGGGGCCTTTCACTACGAGCAGTACTTC
CASSSRPGGAFHYEQYF
>-|-|TRBV2|TRBJ2-1
TGTGCCAGCAGCCCCACAGGGACAAGCTACAATGAGCAGTTCTTC
CASSPTGTSYNEQFF
>TRBD2|many|TRBV27|TRBJ2-3
TGTGCCAGCAAGCATTTAGCGGGGGGAACAGATACGCAGTATTTT
CASKHLAGGTDTQYF
>-|many|TRBV7-9|TRBJ1-1
TGTGCCAGCAGCTTAGTGGCCCTAAACACTGAAGCTTTCTTT
CASSLVALNTEAFF
>-|many|TRBV7-9|TRBJ1-1
TGTGCCAGCAGCTTCATACCGGAATCCTTT
CASSFIPESF